The 15 T cell receptor beta chains presented below share a single source sample, sequenced in a study of T cell clonality in common variable immunodeficiency (dated by TCRdb to between 2014 and 2017). Libraries came from the immunoSEQ multiplex PCR assay. TCRdb holds this immuneACCESS table with in-frame rearrangements only. Some clones are missing; in checked studies, unresolved V genes explain under half, and the rest has no known cause. This sample holds roughly 40,000 clones in total, without any singletons. Jointly, the top ten make up around 1.5% of the sample. The sequenced material came from peripheral blood mononuclear cells. The receptors come from a person aged 18-70 years in good health.

This clone was seen at least ten times. From the germline J gene comes the end of the CDR3, since the read stops 3 residues before it. This chain joins TRBV19 and TRBJ1-5, with a possible D match to TRBD1 (6 bases). The V gene's germline CDR1 is LNHDA and CDR2 SQIVND (reference sequence). The length of the CDR3 is 15 residues. Trimming left V 6 bases short and J 0 bases short, with 12 bases between. CDR3 region: CASRTTGNSNQPQHF. The DNA read from the CDR3 is TGTGCCAGTAGGACCACAGGGAATAGCAATCAGCCC.

This clone was detected ten times or more. From the germline J gene comes the end of the CDR3, since the read stops 3 residues before it. This specimen includes other DNA sequences encoding the same CDR3. This chain uses TRBV30 with TRBJ1-3, with 7 bases aligning to TRBD1. V was pared by 2 bases and J by 4 bases, with 8 bases of the junction left unmatched. Germline V lookup: CDR1 GTSNPN, CDR2 SVGIG (reference sequence). This CDR3 comprises 15 residues. CDR3 bases read: TGTGCCTGGAGTACAGGGGTCTTGGGCGGAAACACC. It codes for CAWSTGVLGGNT. The whole CDR3 is CAWSTGVLGGNTIYF.

This clone was counted ten times or more. The read terminates 3 residues before the CDR3 end, so the remaining end is supplied by the germline J gene. J is TRBJ2-1 and V is TRBV10-3, with D unresolved. The CDR3 spans 15 residues. The ends were cut back, 0 bases at V and 8 bases at J, with 14 bases in the middle. From germline, CDR1 is ENHRY and CDR2 SYGVKD. The part of the CDR3 DNA that was read is TGTGCCATCAGTGAGTCAGGTCCTCTAAGGGATGAG. This encodes CAISESGPLRDE. In full, the CDR3 reads CAISESGPLRDEQFF.

Many counts were recorded for this clone. The read ends 3 residues early relative to the CDR3; the germline J gene fills the gap. The sample contains more than one DNA sequence encoding this CDR3. This chain links TRBV18 with TRBJ2-5, with TRBD2 matching 7 bases. In germline, CDR1 is KGHSH, CDR2 LQKENI. After removal of 1 base from V and 5 bases from J, the junction contained 1 base not matched to a gene. This CDR3 region has 13 residues. The CDR3 DNA, read in part, is TGTGCCAGCTCACCACGGCGGGAGGAGACC. Protein sequence: CASSPRREET. The entire CDR3 reads CASSPRREETQYF.

This clone showed up many times. The CDR3 extends 3 residues past the end of the read, so its final part is completed from the germline J gene. The chain couples TRBV7-9 to TRBJ1-1; a weak D match, TRBD1 (6 bases). The V gene lost 7 bases and the J gene lost 6 bases, with 21 bases spanning the gap. Per the germline V gene, CDR1 is SEHNR and CDR2 is FQNEAQ (reference sequence). CDR3 length: 15 amino acids. CDR3 protein: CASTTGGGARAEAFF. The part of the CDR3 DNA that was read is TGTGCCAGCACCACCGGCGGGGGGGCGCGGGCTGAA.

The table lists this clone with many counts. The CDR3 goes on 3 residues after the read ends, and that part is filled in from the germline J gene. V gene TRBV29-1 combines with J gene TRBJ1-2; D remains ambiguous. In germline, CDR1 is SQVTM, CDR2 ANQGSEA. V was trimmed by 8 bases and J by 4 bases, leaving 17 bases between them. The CDR3 contains 13 residues. CDR3 DNA (partial): TGCAGCCATCAAGGACTGGGGAGCTATGGC. This translates into CSHQGLGSYG. The complete CDR3 protein is CSHQGLGSYGYTF.

This clone was observed many times. The read terminates 3 residues before the CDR3 end, so the remaining end is supplied by the germline J gene. The chain has TRBV10-3 and TRBJ1-2; D gene uncertain. V was cut by 3 bases and J by 3 bases, with 11 bases left in between. Per the germline V gene, CDR1 is ENHRY and CDR2 is SYGVKD. This CDR3 has 14 amino acids. The CDR3 loop is CAISDGGSYYGYTF. CDR3 DNA, as far as it was read: TGTGCCATCAGTGATGGCGGCAGCTACTATGGC.

This clone has a count of ten or more. The CDR3 is cut off 3 residues early in the read; its end comes from the germline J gene. The chain recombines TRBV2 with TRBJ1-1; 8 positions agree with TRBD1. This CDR3 has 13 amino acids. Germline CDR1 and CDR2: SNHLY and FYNNEI. The CDR3 sequence is CASSEARQGKAFF. The CDR3 bases that were read are TGTGCCAGCAGTGAAGCGCGACAGGGGAAA.

This clone was observed at least ten times. The read terminates 3 residues ahead of where the CDR3 ends, so the germline J gene completes it. This chain links TRBV7-9 with TRBJ1-6, with a tentative D call TRBD1 (5 bases). CDR1 is SEHNR and CDR2 is FQNEAQ in the germline V gene (reference sequence). This CDR3 region has 14 residues. V was shortened by 1 base and J by 9 bases, with 10 bases between the two germline ends. This CDR3 reads CASSLDGGSSPLHF. The sequenced part of the CDR3 DNA is TGTGCCAGCAGCTTAGACGGGGGGAGTTCACCC.

This clone occurred many times. The CDR3 end is not reached by the read, which stops 3 residues before it; the germline J gene fills it in. The J gene is TRBJ2-7, the V gene TRBV19, with D maybe TRBD1 (6 bases). The CDR3 has 15 residues. The V end was cut by 5 bases, the J end by 1 base, with 15 bases between. In germline, CDR1 is LNHDA, CDR2 SQIVND (reference sequence). CDR3 in amino acids: CASSASLQGSYEQYF. CDR3 DNA (partial): TGTGCCAGTAGTGCCTCCTTACAGGGATCCTACGAG. The full variable domain, rest sourced from reference TRBV19 and TRBJ2-7, is DGGITQSPKYLFRKEGQNVTLSCEQNLNHDAMYWYRQDPGQGLRLIYYSQIVNDFQKGDIAEGYSVSREKKESFPLTVTSAQKNPTAFYLCASSASLQGSYEQYFGPGTRLTVT.

This clone was seen at least ten times. The read is 3 residues too short to cover the CDR3 end, so that end is filled in from the germline J gene. The genes are TRBV20-1 and TRBJ2-7, with D hard to call. The CDR3 length is 12 residues. V was shortened by 3 bases and J by 6 bases, with 12 bases between the two germline ends. Germline values: CDR1 DFQATT, CDR2 SNEGSKA (reference sequence). CDR3 loop: CSARSHSGEQYF. The sequenced part of the CDR3 DNA is TGCAGTGCTAGGAGCCACAGTGGCGAG.

This clone was picked up many times. An end of the junction does not agree with germline; a read error may underlie this. CDR3 bases read: TGCACCAGCAGCTCAGACCCTAGGGAGACC. Amino acid sequence: CTSSSDPRET. The whole CDR3 is CTSSSDPRETQYF. This sequence joins TRBV4-1 and TRBJ2-5; no clear D gene. The CDR3 extends 3 residues past the end of the read, so its final part is completed from the germline J gene. Germline loops: CDR1 MGHRA, CDR2 YSYEKL. The CDR3 extends over 13 amino acids.

In this sample, this clone turned up many times. The read terminates 3 residues before the CDR3 end, so the remaining end is supplied by the germline J gene. J is TRBJ2-1 and V is TRBV7-8; a possible D gene is TRBD1 (5 bases). Germline V CDR1 and CDR2: SGHVS, FQNEAQ. The V gene lost 10 bases and the J gene lost 2 bases, with 15 bases spanning the gap. This CDR3 has 14 residues. The CDR3 bases that were read are TGTGCCACCCAGATTAGGGGTCCCTACAATGAG. It translates to CATQIRGPYNE. The CDR3 as a whole reads CATQIRGPYNEQFF.

This clone has only a few counts. The missing CDR3 end, 3 residues past where the read stops, is filled in from the germline J gene. This rearrangement joins TRBV19 to TRBJ2-5, with TRBD2 matching over 13 bases. The CDR3 loop spans 15 amino acids. Germline V gene sequence: CDR1 LNHDA, CDR2 SQIVND (reference sequence). Trimming at V came to 1 base and at J to 4 bases, leaving 0 bases not matched to a gene. CDR3 residues: CASSIGLAGGETQYF. Partial CDR3 DNA: TGTGCCAGTAGTATAGGACTAGCGGGAGGAGAGACC. The complete variable domain, with remaining parts taken from reference TRBV19 and TRBJ2-5, reads DGGITQSPKYLFRKEGQNVTLSCEQNLNHDAMYWYRQDPGQGLRLIYYSQIVNDFQKGDIAEGYSVSREKKESFPLTVTSAQKNPTAFYLCASSIGLAGGETQYFGPGTRLLVL.

This clone was detected many times. The CDR3 goes on 3 residues after the read ends, and that part is filled in from the germline J gene. V gene TRBV19 combines with J gene TRBJ1-4, with TRBD1 matching over 7 bases. Germline values: CDR1 LNHDA, CDR2 SQIVND (reference sequence). This CDR3 is 15 amino acids long. CDR3 DNA, as far as it was read: TGTGCAGGGGAAGGGGGCTTTGAAACTAATGAAAAA. Residues: CAGEGGFETNEK. The whole CDR3 protein reads CAGEGGFETNEKLFF.